Following are 3 T cell receptor beta chains from one sample sequenced in a study of control samples from healthy donors and cancer patients. Generated by immunoSEQ multiplex PCR, the TCRdb table keeps only in-frame clones and is missing some. The sample contains around 120,000 clones, about 95% of which appear only once. Sequencing used blood. Receptors originate from a man aged 25 to 45 in good health.

A single count supports this clone. This chain links TRBV19 with TRBJ2-5; D call uncertain. Trimming pared 5 bases from V and 2 bases from J, leaving 12 bases between. Per the germline V gene, CDR1 is LNHDA and CDR2 is SQIVND (reference sequence). This CDR3 has 14 amino acids. The CDR3 loop is CASSPSSSQETQYF. The CDR3, as DNA: TGTGCCAGTAGTCCTTCCTCGAGTCAAGAGACCCAGTACTTC.

This rearrangement joins TRBV7-9 to TRBJ2-1; 11 bases agree with TRBD2. The CDR3 contains 18 residues. Germline V gives CDR1 SEHNR, CDR2 FQNEAQ (reference sequence). V lost 4 bases, J lost 0 bases, and 8 bases stayed unmatched. CDR3 DNA: TGTGCCAGCAGCTATAGCGGGGGGGCCTTGGGCTCCTACAATGAGCAGTTCTTC. This codes for CASSYSGGALGSYNEQFF.

V gene TRBV19 combines with J gene TRBJ1-2; 7 nucleotides match TRBD1. CDR1 LNHDA and CDR2 SQIVND come from the germline V gene (reference sequence). V lost 1 base to trimming and J lost 3 bases; unmatched junction nucleotides: 5. The length of the CDR3 is 15 residues. Here the CDR3 reads CASSIGGRGYYGYTF. Written as DNA, the CDR3 is TGTGCCAGTAGTATAGGCGGCAGGGGGTACTATGGCTACACCTTC.